The 32 T cell receptor beta chains reported below all come from one sample, sequenced in a study of Tregs in tolerant kidney transplant recipients. The nonmyeloablative bone marrow transplants came from related graft donors, with transient mixed chimerism. Produced via immunoSEQ multiplex PCR; TCRdb's table is partial and in-frame only. Recorded for this sample: approximately 30,000 clones. The sample was CD4+ T cells from blood (PBMCs), taken 24 months after the transplant. These receptors came from a human patient who received a combined kidney and bone marrow transplant. Some T cells may originate from the graft donor.

Worth noting for this clone: Sequencing ends 3 residues short of the CDR3 end; the germline J gene provides the rest. V usage is TRBV18 and J usage is TRBJ1-2; D possibly corresponds to TRBD1 (5 bases). Germline values: CDR1 KGHSH, CDR2 LQKENI. CDR3 size: 15 residues. CDR3 DNA (partial): TGTGCCAGCTCACCTACCTCGCCGGGGGAACGAGGC. Its translation: CASSPTSPGERG. The entire CDR3 reads CASSPTSPGERGYTF.

Note on this clone: The CDR3 end falls 3 residues outside the read, so it is completed with the germline J gene. The chain carries TRBV2 and TRBJ1-2; no clear D gene. The V end lost 5 bases, the J end lost 6 bases, and 16 bases lay between the germline ends. CDR1 is SNHLY and CDR2 is FYNNEI in the germline V gene. The CDR3 contains 14 residues. Incomplete CDR3 DNA: TGTGCCAGCAGTCTTTTCCGGGGTTATGATGGC. The encoded protein is CASSLFRGYDG. The entire CDR3 sequence reads CASSLFRGYDGYTF. The variable domain in full, completed from reference TRBV2 and TRBJ1-2, reads EPEVTQTPSHQVTQMGQEVILRCVPISNHLYFYWYRQILGQKVEFLVSFYNNEISEKSEIFDDQFSVERPDGSNFTLKIRSTKLEDSAMYFCASSLFRGYDGYTFGSGTRLTVV.

Notes on this clone: From the germline J gene comes the end of the CDR3, since the read stops 3 residues before it. The chain links TRBV2 to TRBJ2-5; D not certain. The germline gives CDR1 SNHLY, CDR2 FYNNEI. The CDR3 covers 13 residues. The germline V and J ends were trimmed by 4 bases and 4 bases, with 10 bases remaining between them. CDR3 region: CASSGQYAETQYF. The DNA read from the CDR3 is TGTGCCAGCAGTGGTCAGTACGCAGAGACC.

Points on this clone: Sequencing ends 3 residues short of the CDR3 end; the germline J gene provides the rest. The chain has TRBV7-9 and TRBJ2-1; 15 nucleotides align to TRBD2. The CDR3 runs to 15 residues. From germline, CDR1 is SEHNR and CDR2 FQNEAQ (reference sequence). V lost 5 bases and J lost 6; bases outside the gene matches: 2. CDR3 DNA (partial): TGTGCCAGCAGCGTGGGACTAGCGGGAGGCAATGAG. Translating gives CASSVGLAGGNE. Given in full, the CDR3 is CASSVGLAGGNEQFF. The whole variable domain, remainder taken from reference TRBV7-9 and TRBJ2-1, is DTGVSQNPRHKITKRGQNVTFRCDPISEHNRLYWYRQTLGQGPEFLTYFQNEAQLEKSRLLSDRFSAERPKGSFSTLEIQRTEQGDSAMYLCASSVGLAGGNEQFFGPGTRLTVL.

To note about this clone: Sequence at one end of the junction differs from germline and may be a read error. The CDR3 end is not reached by the read, which stops 3 residues before it; the germline J gene fills it in. V gene TRBV20-1 combines with J gene TRBJ2-5; D unclear. The CDR3 sequence is 11 residues long. Germline loops: CDR1 DFQATT, CDR2 SNEGSKA (reference sequence). CDR3 DNA (partial): TGCAGTGCCCAACACCAGGAGACC. Protein sequence: CSAQHQET. The entire CDR3 reads CSAQHQETQYF.

Regarding this clone: The CDR3 end lies 3 residues beyond the end of the read and is filled in from the germline J gene. The gene calls are TRBV7-3 and TRBJ2-7, with 11 bases fitting TRBD1. CDR3 length: 15 amino acids. V was pared by 4 bases and J by 4 bases, with 6 bases of the junction left unmatched. Germline V gives CDR1 SGHTA, CDR2 FQGTGA. The CDR3 loop is CASSSTGTGGYEQYF. Incomplete CDR3 DNA: TGTGCCAGCAGCTCAACCGGGACAGGGGGTTACGAG.

With regard to this clone: The CDR3 end is not reached by the read, which stops 3 residues before it; the germline J gene fills it in. The chain combines TRBV29-1 with TRBJ2-1, with 9 nucleotides matching TRBD1. Losses at the gene ends were 6 bases for V and 8 bases for J; bases not matched to a gene: 11. CDR1 is SQVTM and CDR2 is ANQGSEA in the germline V gene. The CDR3 has 14 amino acids. This CDR3 reads CSVIPGTGFHEQFF. The sequenced part of the CDR3 DNA is TGCAGCGTCATCCCCGGGACAGGGTTTCATGAG.

Note on this clone: The read falls 3 residues short of the CDR3 end, and the missing part is taken from the germline J gene. The chain joins TRBV12-3 or TRBV12-4 to TRBJ1-6; D might be TRBD1 (5 bases). This CDR3 is built from 14 residues. V was shortened by 4 bases and J by 6 bases, with 10 bases between the two germline ends. The CDR3 loop reads CASSSGLGNSPLHF. Incomplete CDR3 DNA: TGTGCCAGCAGTTCGGGACTCGGTAATTCACCC.

CDR3: CASRALNTEAFF. CDR3 bases read: TGTGCCAGCAGGGCTTTGAACACTGAA. The rearrangement uses TRBV28 and TRBJ1-1; D is unclear. The read terminates 3 residues before the CDR3 end, so the remaining end is supplied by the germline J gene. The germline V gene encodes CDR1 MDHEN and CDR2 SYDVKM. The V gene lost 6 bases and the J gene lost 0 bases, with 5 bases spanning the gap. There are 12 residues in the CDR3.

A word on this clone: Sequencing ends 3 residues short of the CDR3 end; the germline J gene provides the rest. V and J are TRBV11-2 and TRBJ1-6, with 7 bases that match TRBD1. The germline gives CDR1 SGHAT, CDR2 FQNNGV. The junction had 3 bases not matched to a gene; V was cut back by 1 base and J by 9 bases. The CDR3 spans 14 residues. The CDR3 DNA, read in part, is TGTGCCAGCAGCTTAGGACAGGGAGGTTCACCC. Protein product: CASSLGQGGSP. The entire CDR3 sequence reads CASSLGQGGSPLHF.

In the case of this clone: The sequence runs out 3 residues before the end of the CDR3; the remainder is reconstructed from the germline J gene. V usage is TRBV20-1 and J usage is TRBJ2-7; D may be TRBD2 (5 bases). Germline CDR1 is DFQATT and CDR2 is SNEGSKA (reference sequence). There are 14 residues in the CDR3. The V and J ends lost 1 base and 0 bases respectively, with 10 bases between them. Incomplete CDR3 DNA: TGCAGTGCTAGAGTCTCCAGCGGCTCCTACGAG. It yields the protein CSARVSSGSYE. The entire CDR3 sequence reads CSARVSSGSYEQYF.

The CDR3 bases that were read are TGTGCCTGGAAAGCAGGGTCCTACGAG. It translates to CAWKAGSYE. The full CDR3 protein is CAWKAGSYEQYF. The chain recombines TRBV30 with TRBJ2-7; D is possibly TRBD1 (5 bases). Sequencing ends 3 residues short of the CDR3 end; the germline J gene provides the rest. CDR1 is GTSNPN and CDR2 is SVGIG in the germline V gene (reference sequence). This CDR3 is built from 12 residues. Trimming stripped 4 bases from V and 1 base from J, with 8 bases between.

This chain's CDR3 is CASGVKYRESAEAFF. The DNA read from the CDR3 is TGTGCCAGCGGAGTGAAATACAGGGAGAGCGCTGAA. The chain is built from TRBV11-1 and TRBJ1-1; D perhaps matches TRBD1 (6 bases). The read comes to an end 3 residues before the CDR3 does, leaving the germline J gene to fill in the end. Germline lookup yields CDR1 SGHAT and CDR2 FQDESV (reference sequence). V lost 8 bases, J lost 6 bases, and 22 bases lay in between. CDR3 length: 15 residues.

Concerning this clone itself: The CDR3 end falls 3 residues outside the read, so it is completed with the germline J gene. The chain couples TRBV2 to TRBJ1-6; tentatively, D is TRBD1 (5 bases). The CDR3 is 15 residues long. The V gene's germline CDR1 is SNHLY and CDR2 FYNNEI. The V and J ends lost 5 bases and 10 bases respectively, with 18 bases between them. The CDR3 DNA, read in part, is TGTGCCAGCAGTCCGACGGCAGGCAGGGAATCACCC. Its translation: CASSPTAGRESP. The full CDR3 is CASSPTAGRESPLHF.

CDR3 residues: CASRSQGAGANVLTF. CDR3 bases read: TGTGCCAGCAGGTCACAGGGGGCTGGGGCCAACGTC. The rearrangement joins TRBV4-2 to TRBJ2-6, with 8 bases fitting TRBD1. Coverage ceases 3 residues before the CDR3 finishes, and the germline J gene fills in the end. The CDR3 loop spans 15 amino acids. Germline loops: CDR1 LGHNA, CDR2 YNFKEQ. V lost 6 bases, J lost 2 bases, and 3 bases stayed unmatched.

Remarks on this clone: The read finishes 3 residues shy of the CDR3 end, and the germline J gene is used to complete it. The gene calls are TRBV29-1 and TRBJ2-7; tentatively, D is TRBD1 (6 bases). Germline CDR1 SQVTM, CDR2 ANQGSEA. The CDR3 sequence is 13 residues long. With 7 bases removed from V and 5 bases from J, the gap between germline ends came to 18 bases. The part of the CDR3 DNA that was read is TGCAGCGCCTACCTCGACAGGCCGAACGAG. Protein sequence: CSAYLDRPNE. The CDR3 as a whole reads CSAYLDRPNEQYF.

Comment on this clone: Sequencing ends 3 residues short of the CDR3 end; the germline J gene provides the rest. V gene TRBV7-9 combines with J gene TRBJ1-1; 7 bases line up with TRBD1. The V and J ends lost 4 bases and 5 bases, in that order; junction bases with no gene match: 10. CDR1 and CDR2 from the germline V gene are SEHNR and FQNEAQ (reference sequence). The CDR3 is 15 residues long. The CDR3 sequence is CASSSQGTLGTEAFF. The sequenced CDR3 bases are TGTGCCAGCAGCTCACAGGGGACTTTGGGGACTGAA. Drawing the rest from reference TRBV7-9 and TRBJ1-1, the complete variable domain is DTGVSQNPRHKITKRGQNVTFRCDPISEHNRLYWYRQTLGQGPEFLTYFQNEAQLEKSRLLSDRFSAERPKGSFSTLEIQRTEQGDSAMYLCASSSQGTLGTEAFFGQGTRLTVV.

In regard to this clone: Sequencing ends 3 residues short of the CDR3 end; the germline J gene provides the rest. The chain is built from TRBV20-1 and TRBJ2-1; 10 bases are shared with TRBD1. CDR1 and CDR2 (germline): DFQATT, SNEGSKA (reference sequence). The CDR3 length is 15 residues. V was pared by 3 bases and J by 6 bases, with 8 bases of the junction left unmatched. CDR3 sequence reads: CSASLRDRGGNEQFF. Partial CDR3 DNA: TGCAGTGCTAGCCTCCGGGACAGGGGAGGCAATGAG.

On this clone: The read gets to within 3 residues of the CDR3 end, and the germline J gene fills in the rest. V usage is TRBV6-2 or TRBV6-3 and J usage is TRBJ2-2; 11 positions match TRBD2. The CDR3 is 15 amino acids. Trimming cost V 7 bases and J 6 bases; bases outside gene matches: 7. Germline V lookup: CDR1 MNHEY, CDR2 SVGEGT. CDR3 loop: CASTLILAGAGELFF. The sequenced CDR3 bases are TGTGCCAGCACCCTAATACTAGCGGGAGCCGGGGAG.

This clone is called medium-sized based on its frequency. The read ends 3 residues before the CDR3 terminus; that terminus is restored from the germline J gene. The V and J genes are TRBV5-1 and TRBJ1-1; no definite D call. This CDR3 has 14 residues. From germline, CDR1 is SGHRS and CDR2 YFSETQ. Trimming removed 0 bases at V and 3 bases at J, with 9 bases between. Partial CDR3 DNA: TGCGCCAGCAGCTTGGTTAGAATGGACACTGAA. Translated, it gives CASSLVRMDTE. The entire CDR3 sequence reads CASSLVRMDTEAFF.

On this clone itself: Coverage ceases 3 residues before the CDR3 finishes, and the germline J gene fills in the end. The chain couples TRBV15 to TRBJ2-2; 12 positions agree with TRBD2. Germline CDR1 LNHNV, CDR2 YYDKDF (reference sequence). The CDR3 loop spans 16 amino acids. J was trimmed by 0 bases and V by 5 bases; bases with no gene match: 1. CDR3: CATSGTSGSNTGELFF. CDR3 DNA, as far as it was read: TGTGCCACCAGCGGGACTAGCGGGTCGAACACCGGGGAG.

A remark on this clone: The CDR3 end lies 3 residues beyond the end of the read and is filled in from the germline J gene. The gene calls are TRBV10-3 and TRBJ1-4, with a possible D match to TRBD1 (5 bases). Germline assignment: CDR1 ENHRY and CDR2 SYGVKD. The V end was cut by 8 bases, the J end by 4 bases, with 8 bases between. The CDR3 totals 12 residues. The CDR3 here is CAIGGDNEKLFF. The DNA read from the CDR3 is TGTGCCATCGGGGGGGATAATGAAAAA.

The CDR3 reads CSVEDPGSYNEQFF. The sequenced CDR3 bases are TGCAGCGTTGAAGATCCAGGATCCTACAATGAG. The chain is built from TRBV29-1 and TRBJ2-1; no clear D. The read is 3 residues too short to cover the CDR3 end, so that end is filled in from the germline J gene. In germline, CDR1 is SQVTM, CDR2 ANQGSEA. V was pared by 0 bases and J by 1 base, with 7 bases between. This CDR3 spans 14 amino acids.

With respect to this clone: The CDR3 goes on 3 residues after the read ends, and that part is filled in from the germline J gene. This rearrangement joins TRBV18 to TRBJ1-2, with TRBD1 matching over 9 bases. The trim removed 1 base at V and 6 bases at J, leaving 0 bases unmatched. The length of the CDR3 is 13 residues. The germline CDR1 and CDR2 sequences are KGHSH and LQKENI. Incomplete CDR3 DNA: TGTGCCAGCTCACCACGGACAGGGGATGGC. The encoded protein is CASSPRTGDG. In full, the CDR3 reads CASSPRTGDGYTF.

Concerning this clone: From the germline J gene comes the end of the CDR3, since the read stops 3 residues before it. The chain is built from TRBV28 and TRBJ2-2; TRBD2 is a possible D gene (5 bases). Per the germline V gene, CDR1 is MDHEN and CDR2 is SYDVKM. V was cut by 6 bases and J by 5 bases, with 7 bases left in between. The CDR3 is 12 amino acids. This CDR3 is CASRRVTGELFF. CDR3 DNA (partial): TGTGCCAGCAGGAGGGTAACCGGGGAG.

Regarding this clone: The CDR3 goes on 3 residues after the read ends, and that part is filled in from the germline J gene. The V call is TRBV7-3, the J call TRBJ2-3; 8 nucleotides align to TRBD2. Per the germline V gene, CDR1 is SGHTA and CDR2 is FQGTGA. Unmatched junction bases numbered 5, after V lost 5 bases and J lost 4 bases. The CDR3 has 14 amino acids. The part of the CDR3 DNA that was read is TGTGCCAGCAGCGCAGCGGGAGTGTCAGATACG. Encoded protein: CASSAAGVSDT. The whole CDR3 sequence is CASSAAGVSDTQYF.

Note on this clone: The sequence runs out 3 residues before the end of the CDR3; the remainder is reconstructed from the germline J gene. The rearrangement links TRBV5-1 to TRBJ1-5; 8 bases are a match to TRBD1. After removal of 0 bases from V and 4 bases from J, the junction contained 0 bases not matched to a gene. This CDR3 contains 14 residues. The germline gives CDR1 SGHRS, CDR2 YFSETQ. CDR3 bases read: TGCGCCAGCAGCTTGGGGGACAGGAATCAGCCC. It translates to CASSLGDRNQP. The full CDR3 sequence reads CASSLGDRNQPQHF.

A remark on this clone: Read data end 3 residues before the CDR3 end; the end is taken from the germline J gene. The J gene is TRBJ1-1, the V gene TRBV5-1; D gene unclear. Germline values: CDR1 SGHRS, CDR2 YFSETQ. With 5 bases removed from V and 3 bases from J, the gap between germline ends came to 5 bases. There are 11 residues in the CDR3. The CDR3 DNA, read in part, is TGCGCCAGCAGTTCAGACACTGAA. This encodes CASSSDTE. The entire CDR3 sequence reads CASSSDTEAFF.

A remark on this clone: The CDR3 end lies 3 residues beyond the end of the read and is filled in from the germline J gene. The chain uses TRBV10-3 and TRBJ1-2; TRBD1 aligns across 7 bases. J was trimmed by 2 bases and V by 3 bases; bases with no gene match: 0. The CDR3 consists of 13 residues. Per germline, CDR1 ENHRY and CDR2 SYGVKD. CDR3 sequence: CAISEQGNYGYTF. The CDR3 bases that were read are TGTGCCATCAGTGAACAGGGGAACTATGGC.

On this clone: Read coverage stops 3 residues before the CDR3 terminus; the germline J gene supplies the remainder. This chain connects TRBV20-1 to TRBJ1-2; 8 positions match TRBD1. Unmatched junction bases numbered 6, after V lost 0 bases and J lost 6 bases. The CDR3 consists of 14 residues. Per germline, CDR1 DFQATT and CDR2 SNEGSKA (reference sequence). The covered CDR3 bases are TGCAGTGCTAGAGATATAGGACAGGGCGATGGC. Translation gives CSARDIGQGDG. In full, the CDR3 is CSARDIGQGDGYTF.

Details on this clone: The read terminates 3 residues ahead of where the CDR3 ends, so the germline J gene completes it. The rearrangement links TRBV7-2 to TRBJ2-1, with TRBD1 identical over 8 bases. Germline loops: CDR1 SGHTA, CDR2 FQGNSA. J was trimmed by 6 bases and V by 1 base; bases with no gene match: 5. The length of the CDR3 is 15 residues. The DNA read from the CDR3 is TGTGCCAGCAGCTTAGGGACAGGGTGGGGCAATGAG. This encodes CASSLGTGWGNE. The entire CDR3 sequence reads CASSLGTGWGNEQFF.

As concerns this clone: The read is 3 residues too short to cover the CDR3 end, so that end is filled in from the germline J gene. The chain carries TRBV5-1 and TRBJ1-2; 8 bases are a match to TRBD1. CDR1 SGHRS and CDR2 YFSETQ come from the germline V gene. The CDR3 consists of 15 residues. V shed 0 bases, J shed 6 bases, and the junction held 7 bases outside the gene matches. Incomplete CDR3 DNA: TGCGCCAGCAGCTTGGCCGGACAGGGCGAACATGGC. Translation: CASSLAGQGEHG. The whole CDR3 is CASSLAGQGEHGYTF.